One and the same sample provided the 18 T cell receptor beta chains below, sequenced in a study of blood T cell repertoires in COVID-19. Sequencing used immunoSEQ multiplex PCR; TCRdb keeps in-frame clones, though not all of them. The sample consists of around 300,000 clones, about 85% of them appearing once. Source material: PBMCs or T cells enriched from blood (not recorded which). All receptors derive from a woman aged 45-65 years who had recovered from COVID-19.

This chain uses TRBV2 with TRBJ2-2; D is unclear. CDR3 length: 13 amino acids. From germline, CDR1 is SNHLY and CDR2 FYNNEI. Trimming took off 7 bases at V and 4 bases at J, with 10 bases between the two ends. CDR3 DNA sequence: TGTGCCAGCAACAGAGTTAGCACCGGGGAGCTGTTTTTT. Its protein product is CASNRVSTGELFF.

The chain has TRBV3-1 (or the pseudogene TRBV3-2) and TRBJ1-1, with TRBD1 as a possible D gene (5 bases). The CDR3 totals 13 residues. V was shortened by 6 bases and J by 1 base, with 9 bases between the two germline ends. Per germline, CDR1 LGHDT and CDR2 YNNKEL (reference sequence). The CDR3 region is CASSFTGNTEAFF. CDR3 sequence (DNA): TGTGCCAGCAGTTTTACAGGGAACACTGAAGCTTTCTTT.

The CDR3 sequence: CAWSLAGGTDTQYF. The CDR3 DNA reads TGTGCCTGGAGTTTGGCGGGAGGGACAGATACGCAGTATTTT. The chain is built from TRBV30 and TRBJ2-3, with 9 bases aligning to TRBD2. Per germline, CDR1 GTSNPN and CDR2 SVGIG (reference sequence). The V segment lost 2 bases and the J segment 3 bases; nucleotides outside the gene matches: 3. The CDR3 has 14 amino acids.

CDR3 in amino acids: CASSPQGMGYTEAFF. Written as DNA, the CDR3 is TGCGCCAGCAGCCCACAGGGGATGGGGTACACTGAAGCTTTCTTT. The chain joins TRBV5-1 to TRBJ1-1; 7 positions agree with TRBD1. CDR3 length equals 15 residues. The J segment lost 3 bases and the V segment lost 4 bases, leaving 9 bases of the junction unmatched. The germline V gene has CDR1 SGHRS and CDR2 YFSETQ.

The rearrangement joins TRBV19 to TRBJ1-5; tentative D call: TRBD1 (5 bases). From germline, CDR1 is LNHDA and CDR2 SQIVND (reference sequence). With 6 bases removed from V and 3 bases from J, the gap between germline ends came to 12 bases. The CDR3 loop spans 14 amino acids. The CDR3 sequence: CASRKGSDNQPQHF. CDR3 nucleotides: TGTGCCAGTAGAAAGGGGTCGGACAATCAGCCCCAGCATTTT.

The gene calls are TRBV19 and TRBJ1-2; D remains unclear. The germline V gene encodes CDR1 LNHDA and CDR2 SQIVND (reference sequence). V was clipped by 3 bases and J by 6 bases, with 5 bases between them. There are 11 residues in the CDR3. The CDR3 nucleotides are TGTGCCAGTAGTATTGCAGATGGCTACACCTTC. Amino acids: CASSIADGYTF.

The chain recombines TRBV19 with TRBJ1-5, with 7 bases that match TRBD1. Trimming took 4 bases from V and 6 from J; bases not matched to a gene: 9. Germline lookup yields CDR1 LNHDA and CDR2 SQIVND (reference sequence). The CDR3 has 15 amino acids. The CDR3 loop is CASSRDHRGAQPQHF. The CDR3 bases are TGTGCCAGTAGTAGAGACCACAGGGGAGCTCAGCCCCAGCATTTT.

The chain has TRBV4-3 and TRBJ2-7; D gene uncertain. Germline CDR1 LGHNA, CDR2 YSLEER. The CDR3 extends over 16 amino acids. The V and J ends lost 0 bases and 0 bases respectively, with 12 bases between them. DNA of the CDR3: TGCGCCAGCAGCCAAGATCGGTTGGCAGGCTCCTACGAGCAGTACTTC. Protein product: CASSQDRLAGSYEQYF.

This clone was seen just once. The rearrangement joins TRBV5-4 to TRBJ2-3; a possible D gene is TRBD1 (5 bases). Trimming stripped 0 bases from V and 0 bases from J, with 8 bases between. The germline gives CDR1 SGHNT, CDR2 YYREEE (reference sequence). The CDR3 covers 15 residues. The CDR3 is CASSLEGSSTDTQYF. The DNA of the CDR3 is TGTGCCAGCAGCTTGGAGGGGTCTAGCACAGATACGCAGTATTTT.

The chain links TRBV5-1 to TRBJ1-1; 9 bases are shared with TRBD1. The CDR3 contains 14 residues. CDR1 SGHRS and CDR2 YFSETQ come from the germline V gene. The trim removed 5 bases at V and 4 bases at J, leaving 6 bases unmatched. This CDR3 is CASRQGALGTEAFF. The CDR3 coding sequence is TGCGCCAGCAGACAGGGGGCGTTGGGCACTGAAGCTTTCTTT.

On this clone: A junction boundary mismatches the germline segment, possibly from a read error. V and J are TRBV7-9 and TRBJ2-5, with 10 bases identical to TRBD2. This CDR3 has 14 amino acids. CDR1 is SEHNR, CDR2 FQNEAQ, per germline (reference sequence). The CDR3 protein is CASSLAGGGETQYF. CDR3 DNA: TGTGCCAGCAGTTTAGCGGGAGGCGGGGAGACCCAGTACTTC.

This clone occurred a few times. This chain connects TRBV4-2 to TRBJ1-5; D possibly corresponds to TRBD1 (6 bases). This CDR3 contains 18 residues. V shed 0 bases and J shed 2 bases, with 17 bases lying between them. Germline CDR1 LGHNA, CDR2 YNFKEQ. The CDR3 nucleotides read TGTGCCAGCAGCCAAGATGACTTACAGGGAATTGGCAATCAGCCCCAGCATTTT. This sequence encodes CASSQDDLQGIGNQPQHF.

The chain employs TRBV7-2 and TRBJ2-4; 7 bases match TRBD2. The V gene's germline CDR1 is SGHTA and CDR2 FQGNSA. The CDR3 is 17 amino acids. V was clipped by 5 bases and J by 0 bases; unmatched bases: 10. The CDR3 sequence: CASSRTGGGLAKNIQYF. The CDR3 bases are TGTGCCAGCAGCCGGACGGGGGGAGGGTTAGCCAAAAACATTCAGTACTTC.

The chain couples TRBV4-3 to TRBJ2-3; D is uncertain. Trimming left V 1 base short and J 2 bases short, with 10 bases between. The CDR3 has 15 amino acids. Germline lookup yields CDR1 LGHNA and CDR2 YSLEER. The CDR3 is CASSQGGLNTDTQYF. For the CDR3, the DNA is TGCGCCAGCAGCCAAGGAGGCTTAAACACAGATACGCAGTATTTT.

The chain combines TRBV28 with TRBJ2-3, with 8 bases that match TRBD2. The CDR3 runs to 14 residues. Per the germline V gene, CDR1 is MDHEN and CDR2 is SYDVKM. Losses at the gene ends were 5 bases for V and 2 bases for J; bases not matched to a gene: 3. CDR3 bases: TGTGCCAGCAGTCCGGGAGGGGCCACAGATACGCAGTATTTT. As protein: CASSPGGATDTQYF.

The gene calls are TRBV9 and TRBJ2-3, with D tentatively TRBD1 (6 bases). V gave up 0 bases and J gave up 4 bases, with 12 bases separating them. The CDR3 is 15 residues long. Germline-derived CDR1 and CDR2 are SGDLS and YYNGEE. CDR3 residues: CASSVGGLVSDTQYF. The CDR3 DNA sequence: TGTGCCAGCAGCGTAGGGGGGCTAGTGTCAGATACGCAGTATTTT.

The V and J genes are TRBV5-1 and TRBJ1-2; TRBD1 aligns across 11 bases. Germline values: CDR1 SGHRS, CDR2 YFSETQ. The CDR3 is 14 residues long. V trimming: 3 bases; J trimming: 7 bases; junction bases outside the gene matches: 5. CDR3 in DNA: TGCGCCAGCAGCTCCGGACAGGGGGCTCGTGGCTACACCTTC. Translated, it gives CASSSGQGARGYTF. The variable domain in full, with the rest retrieved from reference TRBV5-1 and TRBJ1-2, is KAGVTQTPRYLIKTRGQQVTLSCSPISGHRSVSWYQQTPGQGLQFLFEYFSETQRNKGNFPGRFSGRQFSNSRSEMNVSTLELGDSALYLCASSSGQGARGYTFGSGTRLTVV.

This chain uses TRBV7-2 with TRBJ2-1; TRBD2 matches 11 bases. Germline V lookup: CDR1 SGHTA, CDR2 FQGNSA. CDR3 length equals 19 residues. The J segment lost 5 bases and the V segment lost 3 bases, leaving 15 bases of the junction unmatched. The CDR3 reads CASSLAPEALAGDNNEQFF. CDR3 sequence (DNA): TGTGCCAGCAGCTTGGCTCCTGAGGCACTAGCGGGGGACAACAATGAGCAGTTCTTC.